The 30 T cell receptor beta chains below were found in one sample sequenced in a study of beta chain features in type 1 diabetes. Study-wide points: For Type 1 diabetes patients, all four CD4+ subsets carried TCRB CDR3s that were moderately but significantly shorter.

TCRB transcripts that were expressed got sequenced, as all of the isolated RNA had been reverse transcribed. TCRdb's copy holds only in-frame clones and misses some; the assay was immunoSEQ multiplex PCR. Here the sample spans 93,000 or so clones, roughly 28% being singletons. These receptors are not linked to any known antigen. Sample: central memory CD4+ T cells from blood. These receptors were obtained from a woman under 30 with type 1 diabetes.

This clone occurred a few times. The chain couples TRBV29-1 to TRBJ1-1, with D perhaps matching TRBD1 (5 bases). The CDR3 loop spans 13 amino acids. Germline V gene data show CDR1 as SQVTM and CDR2 as ANQGSEA. Trimming removed 4 bases from V and 0 bases from J, with 9 bases in between. CDR3 nucleotides: TGCAGCGTTGGGAGGGGAATGAACACTGAAGCTTTCTTT. This sequence encodes CSVGRGMNTEAFF.

The rearrangement uses TRBV28 and TRBJ2-1; TRBD2 is a possible D gene (6 bases). The germline V and J ends were trimmed by 8 bases and 9 bases, with 23 bases remaining between them. Per the germline V gene, CDR1 is MDHEN and CDR2 is SYDVKM. This CDR3 comprises 15 residues. The CDR3 sequence is CASRRPPGLGGEQFF. In DNA form, the CDR3 reads TGTGCCAGCCGAAGACCACCGGGACTGGGGGGTGAGCAGTTCTTC.

The rearrangement joins TRBV6-5 to TRBJ1-4, with 7 nucleotides matching TRBD1. The CDR3 is 12 residues long. The junction had 3 bases not matched to a gene; V was cut back by 8 bases and J by 6 bases. The germline gives CDR1 MNHEY, CDR2 SVGAGI. The CDR3 loop is CASRQGDEKLFF. The CDR3 DNA sequence: TGTGCCAGCCGACAGGGAGATGAAAAACTGTTTTTT.

This clone has a handful of counts. The gene calls are TRBV25-1 and TRBJ2-2; possible D gene TRBD2, 5 bases. CDR1 MGHDK and CDR2 SYGVNS come from the germline V gene. The germline V and J ends were trimmed by 4 bases and 3 bases, with 21 bases remaining between them. The CDR3 is 18 amino acids. The DNA of the CDR3 is TGTGCCAGCAGTGCCGTCGAAGGAATAGCGCGCCACACCGGGGAGCTGTTTTTT. This encodes CASSAVEGIARHTGELFF.

The sample holds a few counts of this clone. The chain links TRBV5-5 to TRBJ2-7, with D possibly matching TRBD2 (6 bases). Germline CDR1 reads SGHKS; CDR2 reads YYEKEE (reference sequence). V was cut by 2 bases and J by 4 bases, with 13 bases left in between. CDR3 length: 14 amino acids. DNA of the CDR3: TGTGCCAGCAGCTTCGTGGCGGGATCTTACGAGCAGTACTTC. Amino acid sequence: CASSFVAGSYEQYF. The variable domain in full, completed from reference TRBV5-5 and TRBJ2-7, reads DAGVTQSPTHLIKTRGQQVTLRCSPISGHKSVSWYQQVLGQGPQFIFQYYEKEERGRGNFPDRFSARQFPNYSSELNVNALLLGDSALYLCASSFVAGSYEQYFGPGTRLTVT.

This clone was detected a few times. The rearrangement joins TRBV14 to TRBJ2-5; 9 bases line up with TRBD1. With V trimmed by 5 bases and J by 9 bases, 10 bases remained unmatched. The CDR3 extends over 14 amino acids. Germline V gives CDR1 SGHDN, CDR2 FVKESK. The CDR3 is CASSSRDRDRAQYF. The CDR3 DNA is TGTGCCAGCAGCTCCCGGGACAGGGATCGGGCCCAGTACTTC. The full variable domain, its missing parts supplied by reference TRBV14 and TRBJ2-5, is EAGVTQFPSHSVIEKGQTVTLRCDPISGHDNLYWYRRVMGKEIKFLLHFVKESKQDESGMPNNRFLAERTGGTYSTLKVQPAELEDSGVYFCASSSRDRDRAQYFGPGTRLLVL.

V is TRBV28 and J is TRBJ1-2; 9 bases fit TRBD1. The CDR3 length is 14 residues. V was clipped by 3 bases and J by 7 bases; unmatched bases: 6. Per the germline V gene, CDR1 is MDHEN and CDR2 is SYDVKM. The CDR3 nucleotides read TGTGCCAGCAGTTTCGGACAGGGGAGCGGTGGCTACACCTTC. Translating it yields CASSFGQGSGGYTF.

This sequence joins TRBV6-1 and TRBJ2-7; tentative D call: TRBD1 (6 bases). CDR1 MNHNS and CDR2 SASEGT come from the germline V gene. The CDR3 loop spans 14 amino acids. Trimming left V 3 bases short and J 5 bases short, with 14 bases between. The CDR3 protein is CASSDRDKVDEQYF. CDR3 bases: TGTGCCAGCAGTGACCGGGACAAGGTTGACGAGCAGTACTTC.

This chain uses TRBV27 with TRBJ1-2; D ambiguous. The CDR3 runs 14 residues. V was shortened by 6 bases and J by 14 bases, with 25 bases between the two germline ends. Germline V CDR1 and CDR2: MNHEY, SMNVEV (reference sequence). The DNA of the CDR3 is TGTGCCAGCAGCTCGGGTGATAGCTTCAGTCGTGTTACCTTC. This codes for CASSSGDSFSRVTF.

This chain uses TRBV10-3 with TRBJ1-2, with TRBD1 matching 7 bases. The CDR3 totals 14 residues. Looked up from germline, CDR1 is ENHRY and CDR2 is SYGVKD. J was trimmed by 5 bases and V by 2 bases; bases with no gene match: 5. CDR3 loop: CAISEGTETYGYTF. The CDR3 DNA reads as TGTGCCATCAGTGAGGGGACAGAGACTTATGGCTACACCTTC.

The chain uses TRBV6-5 and TRBJ1-2, with 7 nucleotides matching TRBD1. V lost 6 bases and J lost 3; bases outside the gene matches: 10. Germline values: CDR1 MNHEY, CDR2 SVGAGI. The CDR3 runs to 15 residues. This CDR3 reads CASRSQGDGYYGYTF. The CDR3 DNA follows: TGTGCCAGCAGGTCTCAGGGGGACGGGTACTATGGCTACACCTTC.

The chain carries TRBV30 and TRBJ1-4; 7 bases agree with TRBD1. V lost 3 bases to trimming and J lost 8 bases; unmatched junction nucleotides: 9. The CDR3 extends over 14 amino acids. From germline, CDR1 is GTSNPN and CDR2 SVGIG (reference sequence). This CDR3 reads CAWRRTGEVEKLFF. CDR3 in DNA: TGTGCCTGGAGGCGAACAGGGGAAGTGGAAAAACTGTTTTTT.

This sequence joins TRBV18 and TRBJ1-2; D not certain. V was shortened by 1 base and J by 0 bases, with 9 bases between the two germline ends. Germline V lookup: CDR1 KGHSH, CDR2 LQKENI. CDR3 size: 15 residues. The CDR3 nucleotides are TGTGCCAGCTCACCACTTAGGGAGCCTAACTATGGCTACACCTTC. Amino acid sequence: CASSPLREPNYGYTF.

This chain uses TRBV29-1 with TRBJ1-4; possible D gene TRBD1, 5 bases. Trimming removed 7 bases from V and 0 bases from J, with 12 bases in between. Germline CDR1 and CDR2: SQVTM and ANQGSEA. CDR3 size: 14 residues. The CDR3 loop is CSALGEATNEKLFF. CDR3 nucleotides: TGCAGCGCCCTGGGGGAGGCAACTAATGAAAAACTGTTTTTT. Combining the CDR3 with reference TRBV29-1 and TRBJ1-4 gives the whole variable domain SAVISQKPSRDICQRGTSLTIQCQVDSQVTMMFWYRQQPGQSLTLIATANQGSEATYESGFVIDKFPISRPNLTFSTLTVSNMSPEDSSIYLCSALGEATNEKLFFGSGTQLSVL.

The chain combines TRBV2 with TRBJ2-5, with D possibly TRBD1 on 6 matching bases. The CDR3 is 14 residues long. V gave up 6 bases and J gave up 2 bases, with 13 bases separating them. The V gene's germline CDR1 is SNHLY and CDR2 FYNNEI. The DNA of the CDR3 is TGTGCCAGCAGCCTCAGGGGCTTACAAGAGACCCAGTACTTC. It codes for CASSLRGLQETQYF.

This rearrangement joins TRBV30 to TRBJ2-4; D is unclear. Germline V lookup: CDR1 GTSNPN, CDR2 SVGIG (reference sequence). V shed 1 base and J shed 6 bases, with 10 bases lying between them. This CDR3 contains 13 residues. The CDR3: CAWSGPGRNIQYF. CDR3 DNA: TGTGCCTGGAGTGGTCCTGGTAGAAACATTCAGTACTTC.

This clone was observed a handful of times. The genes are TRBV30 and TRBJ1-4, with 7 nucleotides matching TRBD1. V lost 2 bases and J lost 7; bases outside the gene matches: 4. Germline loops: CDR1 GTSNPN, CDR2 SVGIG (reference sequence). This CDR3 contains 13 residues. The CDR3 protein is CAWSTGQVEKLFF. Written as DNA, the CDR3 is TGTGCCTGGAGTACAGGACAGGTTGAAAAACTGTTTTTT.

This clone was detected only a few times. The chain couples TRBV28 to TRBJ1-3; D is unresolved. The ends were cut back, 5 bases at V and 4 bases at J, with 6 bases in the middle. The germline gives CDR1 MDHEN, CDR2 SYDVKM. The CDR3 is made up of 12 amino acids. Written as DNA, the CDR3 is TGTGCCAGCAGTGTCAGAGGAAACACCATATATTTT. This encodes CASSVRGNTIYF.

This clone was seen a few times. The V call is TRBV30, the J call TRBJ1-1; no clear D gene. Germline V gene lookup returns CDR1 GTSNPN and CDR2 SVGIG (reference sequence). V lost 4 bases to trimming and J lost 1 base, with 7 bases between them. This CDR3 has 12 residues. The CDR3 sequence is CAWNEANTEAFF. The CDR3 DNA is TGTGCCTGGAATGAGGCGAACACTGAAGCTTTCTTT.

The chain recombines TRBV5-5 with TRBJ1-5, with 11 bases identical to TRBD1. V shed 2 bases and J 6 bases; nucleotides not matched to a gene: 7. The CDR3 has 16 amino acids. From germline, CDR1 is SGHKS and CDR2 YYEKEE (reference sequence). CDR3 protein: CASSLRTGGAGQPQHF. CDR3 in DNA: TGTGCCAGCAGCTTAAGGACAGGGGGCGCGGGTCAGCCCCAGCATTTT.

This chain links TRBV2 with TRBJ2-2, with D possibly matching TRBD2 (6 bases). Germline V lookup: CDR1 SNHLY, CDR2 FYNNEI. The CDR3 loop spans 14 amino acids. The ends were cut back, 4 bases at V and 4 bases at J, with 10 bases in the middle. The CDR3 loop is CASSVGGTTGELFF. The CDR3 DNA sequence: TGTGCCAGCAGTGTGGGAGGAACCACCGGGGAGCTGTTTTTT.

The chain has TRBV19 and TRBJ1-2, with a weak D call TRBD1 (6 bases). This CDR3 is 13 amino acids long. V dropped 8 bases and J dropped 8 bases, with 18 bases sitting between them. In germline, CDR1 is LNHDA, CDR2 SQIVND (reference sequence). The CDR3 DNA follows: TGTGCCAGTCGCTTCGGGGTAGGGGGAGGCTACACCTTC. This sequence encodes CASRFGVGGGYTF.

This clone was seen once. The chain is built from TRBV7-2 and TRBJ2-2; a weak D match, TRBD2 (5 bases). The germline gives CDR1 SGHTA, CDR2 FQGNSA. The V gene lost 3 bases and the J gene lost 4 bases, with 6 bases spanning the gap. The CDR3 is 13 residues long. This chain's CDR3 is CASSFSVTGELFF. The CDR3 nucleotides are TGTGCCAGCAGCTTTAGCGTCACCGGGGAGCTGTTTTTT.

To note about this clone: Other DNA sequences within the sample encode an identical CDR3. This sequence joins TRBV7-2 and TRBJ2-7; unclear D gene. V was shortened by 1 base and J by 3 bases, with 7 bases between the two germline ends. The CDR3 consists of 13 residues. Germline CDR1 is SGHTA and CDR2 is FQGNSA. The chain's CDR3 is CASSLGQFYEQYF. The CDR3 DNA sequence: TGTGCCAGCAGCTTAGGCCAGTTCTACGAGCAGTACTTC.

A word on this clone: The same CDR3 also results from other DNA sequences found in this sample. The J gene is TRBJ1-1, the V gene TRBV5-1; 10 bases are shared with TRBD1. The germline gives CDR1 SGHRS, CDR2 YFSETQ. The CDR3 sequence is 14 residues long. V lost 4 bases, J lost 5 bases, and 5 bases stayed unmatched. The CDR3 nucleotides are TGCGCCAGCAGCCCCAGGACAGGGGGAACTGAAGCTTTCTTT. Its translation: CASSPRTGGTEAFF.

Ten or more counts support this clone. The rearrangement joins TRBV29-1 to TRBJ2-1; possible D gene TRBD1, 6 bases. From germline, CDR1 is SQVTM and CDR2 ANQGSEA. The CDR3 length is 11 residues. With 5 bases removed from V and 8 bases from J, the gap between germline ends came to 10 bases. The CDR3 DNA sequence: TGCAGCGTTTACAGGGTCCATGAGCAGTTCTTC. It yields the protein CSVYRVHEQFF.

This chain uses TRBV2 with TRBJ1-5; 8 nucleotides agree with TRBD1. Germline V CDR1 and CDR2: SNHLY, FYNNEI. The V segment lost 9 bases and the J segment 4 bases; nucleotides outside the gene matches: 5. The CDR3 covers 13 residues. DNA of the CDR3: TGTGCCAGTCTCAGGGGGCCGAATCAGCCCCAGCATTTT. It codes for CASLRGPNQPQHF.

This clone was observed a few times. This rearrangement joins TRBV7-2 to TRBJ2-1; 11 bases fit TRBD2. J gave up 6 bases and V 6 bases, and 1 base lay outside the gene matches. In germline, CDR1 is SGHTA, CDR2 FQGNSA. The CDR3 has 13 residues. Here the CDR3 DNA reads TGTGCCAGCAGACTAGCGGGAGCCAATGAGCAGTTCTTC. It yields the protein CASRLAGANEQFF.

In this sample, this clone turned up once. Other nucleotide sequences in the sample specify the same CDR3. The rearrangement links TRBV18 to TRBJ1-5; D is undetermined. The germline gives CDR1 KGHSH, CDR2 LQKENI. V was pared by 3 bases and J by 5 bases, with 8 bases between. This CDR3 spans 13 amino acids. The CDR3 coding sequence is TGTGCCAGCTCACCGGGCAGAGATCAGCCCCAGCATTTT. This translates into CASSPGRDQPQHF. The variable domain in full, with the rest retrieved from reference TRBV18 and TRBJ1-5, is NAGVMQNPRHLVRRRGQEARLRCSPMKGHSHVYWYRQLPEEGLKFMVYLQKENIIDESGMPKERFSAEFPKEGPSILRIQQVVRGDSAAYFCASSPGRDQPQHFGDGTRLSIL.

The sample holds a few counts of this clone. The chain carries TRBV30 and TRBJ2-1; 12 nucleotides agree with TRBD2. With V trimmed by 2 bases and J by 7 bases, 3 bases remained unmatched. The CDR3 is made up of 14 amino acids. Germline V lookup: CDR1 GTSNPN, CDR2 SVGIG (reference sequence). CDR3 nucleotide sequence: TGTGCCTGGAGTTTAGGACTAGCGGGGAATGAGCAGTTCTTC. Protein sequence: CAWSLGLAGNEQFF.